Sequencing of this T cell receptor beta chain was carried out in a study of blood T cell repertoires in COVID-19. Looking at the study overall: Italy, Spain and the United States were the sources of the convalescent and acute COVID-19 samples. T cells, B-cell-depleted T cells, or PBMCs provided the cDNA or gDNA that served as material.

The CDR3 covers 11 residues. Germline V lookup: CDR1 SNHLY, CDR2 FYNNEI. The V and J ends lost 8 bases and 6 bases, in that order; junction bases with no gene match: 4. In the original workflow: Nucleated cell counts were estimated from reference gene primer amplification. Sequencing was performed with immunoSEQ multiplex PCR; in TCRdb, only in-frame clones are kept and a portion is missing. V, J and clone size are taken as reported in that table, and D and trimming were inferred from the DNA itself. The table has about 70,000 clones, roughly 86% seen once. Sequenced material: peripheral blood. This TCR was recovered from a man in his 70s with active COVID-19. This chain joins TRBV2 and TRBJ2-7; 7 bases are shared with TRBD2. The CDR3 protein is CASGRGGEQYF. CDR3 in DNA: TGTGCCAGCGGACGCGGGGGCGAGCAGTACTTC.